This T cell receptor (beta chain) was sequenced for a study of cytomegalovirus exposure and HLA in healthy donors. The donors, nominally healthy at sampling, likely had unrecorded immune exposures. Study observations and caveats: HLA alleles showed associations with around 15,000 TCR beta sequences in a later analysis, at a 0.05 false discovery rate.

Turning to this clone: Its antigen is unidentified.

This CDR3 region has 15 residues. Per the germline V gene, CDR1 is SGHRS and CDR2 is YFSETQ. V was clipped by 0 bases and J by 0 bases, with 9 bases between them. A multiplex PCR was run with 60 Vbeta primers and 13 Jbeta primers. TCRdb's table, derived via immunoSEQ multiplex PCR, lists solely in-frame clones and lacks some. The sample yields around 200,000 clones, just over 75% seen once. The rearrangement uses TRBV5-1 and TRBJ1-1; D gene uncertain. This sequence was found in a man younger than 45 in good health and CMV-seronegative. Sequencing was performed on PBMCs. CDR3 nucleotides: TGCGCCAGCAGCTTGGTTTCGGTTCTGAACACTGAAGCTTTCTTT. It yields the protein CASSLVSVLNTEAFF.